The 3 T cell receptor beta chains below come from one sample, sequenced in a study of T cell responses to AZD1222 COVID-19 vaccine. Some clones are missing from TCRdb's copy, which holds only in-frame ones; the method was immunoSEQ multiplex PCR. The sample contains 160,000 or so clones, approximately 90% of which appear only once. This sample comprised peripheral blood, obtained on day 0 of AZD1222 vaccination. These receptors were obtained from an adult in good health.

This clone was counted a single time. The chain employs TRBV2 and TRBJ1-1; D unresolved. The CDR3 sequence is 13 residues long. CDR1 is SNHLY and CDR2 is FYNNEI in the germline V gene. Between the trimmed V and J ends, which lost 6 bases and 2 bases, there was a span of 10 bases. Here the CDR3 DNA reads TGTGCCAGCAGGGGGAATGGAAACACTGAAGCTTTCTTT. Its protein is CASRGNGNTEAFF.

This clone was counted only a few times. The J gene is TRBJ2-3, the V gene TRBV10-2; tentative D call: TRBD2 (7 bases). Germline values: CDR1 WSHSY, CDR2 SAAADI. CDR3 length: 17 residues. V was cut by 3 bases and J by 2 bases, with 18 bases left in between. The DNA for the CDR3 is TGCGCCAGCAGTGAAGAAAGGGGGGGCCCGATCACAGATACGCAGTATTTT. The encoded protein is CASSEERGGPITDTQYF.

V gene TRBV19 combines with J gene TRBJ1-5; D is undetermined. Trimming left V 3 bases short and J 6 bases short, with 9 bases between. CDR1 and CDR2 from the germline V gene are LNHDA and SQIVND (reference sequence). This CDR3 has 13 residues. DNA for the CDR3: TGTGCCAGTAGTATGTTACTGCTTCAGCCCCAGCATTTT. Protein: CASSMLLLQPQHF.